The 25 T cell receptor beta chains listed next were all sequenced from one sample in a study of cytomegalovirus exposure and HLA in healthy donors. The repertoire was sequenced with immunoSEQ multiplex PCR; TCRdb's copy has only in-frame clones and lacks some. The data hold 150,000 or so clones, with 75% to 90% observed a single time. Sequences were obtained from PBMCs. These receptor sequences come from a man younger than 35 in good health and CMV-seropositive.

As regards this clone: Germline and junction disagree at one end, which may indicate a read error. V is TRBV11-2 and J is TRBJ1-2, with D uncertain. CDR3 length: 14 amino acids. Germline lookup yields CDR1 SGHAT and CDR2 FQNNGV. Written as DNA, the CDR3 is TGTGCCAGCAGCTTAGACCTCACGACGGACTACAAAGCCTTC. Translating it yields CASSLDLTTDYKAF.

The table lists this clone with a few counts. The CDR3 here is CASSPGQYNYGYTF. For the CDR3, the DNA is TGTGCCAGCAGCCCGGGACAGTATAACTATGGCTACACCTTC. The chain has TRBV7-2 and TRBJ1-2; the match to TRBD1 covers 7 bases. Trimming cost V 5 bases and J 1 base; bases outside gene matches: 4. Germline CDR1 reads SGHTA; CDR2 reads FQGNSA. The length of the CDR3 is 14 residues.

This clone came up many times. J is TRBJ2-1 and V is TRBV18, with a weak D call TRBD1 (6 bases). Germline lookup yields CDR1 KGHSH and CDR2 LQKENI. The CDR3 is made up of 17 amino acids. V lost 0 bases, J lost 5 bases, and 17 bases lay in between. The CDR3 protein is CASSPPIVERGNNEQFF. DNA for the CDR3: TGTGCCAGCTCACCACCGATAGTAGAGAGGGGGAACAATGAGCAGTTCTTC.

The rearrangement joins TRBV10-1 to TRBJ2-5; no clear D gene. This CDR3 comprises 12 residues. CDR1 and CDR2 from the germline V gene are WNHNN and SYGVQD (reference sequence). V was cut by 7 bases and J by 2 bases, with 8 bases left in between. The CDR3 DNA reads as TGCGCCAGCATAGGCAGGCAAGAGACCCAGTACTTC. Its protein product is CASIGRQETQYF.

This rearrangement joins TRBV2 to TRBJ2-5, with 9 bases matching TRBD2. Per the germline V gene, CDR1 is SNHLY and CDR2 is FYNNEI. The length of the CDR3 is 15 residues. Unmatched junction bases numbered 11, after V lost 7 bases and J lost 5 bases. The CDR3 protein is CASTRRGLARETQYF. The CDR3 coding sequence is TGTGCCAGCACCCGACGCGGACTAGCGAGGGAGACCCAGTACTTC.

This clone was observed a few times. The CDR3 coding sequence is TGTGCCAGCAGCCCCCGGGGGTCTGGGGCCAACGTCCTGACTTTC. It is translated as CASSPRGSGANVLTF. J is TRBJ2-6 and V is TRBV9; D possibly corresponds to TRBD2 (6 bases). The length of the CDR3 is 15 residues. V gave up 4 bases and J gave up 1 base, with 9 bases separating them. Germline V gene data show CDR1 as SGDLS and CDR2 as YYNGEE.

J is TRBJ2-6 and V is TRBV28, with 8 bases matching TRBD1. Losses at the gene ends were 6 bases for V and 1 base for J; bases not matched to a gene: 5. Per germline, CDR1 MDHEN and CDR2 SYDVKM. The CDR3 runs to 16 residues. CDR3 nucleotides: TGTGCCAGCAGAGGGACAGGACTTTCTGGGGCCAACGTCCTGACTTTC. Protein: CASRGTGLSGANVLTF.

The count of this clone is one. The rearrangement joins TRBV18 to TRBJ2-3; 14 bases align to TRBD2. The CDR3 spans 17 residues. The V and J ends lost 6 bases and 4 bases, in that order; junction bases with no gene match: 9. Germline-derived CDR1 and CDR2 are KGHSH and LQKENI. This CDR3 reads CASSQATSGGAADTQYF. DNA for the CDR3: TGTGCCAGCTCTCAGGCGACTAGCGGGGGGGCCGCAGATACGCAGTATTTT.

The chain couples TRBV5-1 to TRBJ2-5; 9 bases map to TRBD1. Germline V gene lookup returns CDR1 SGHRS and CDR2 YFSETQ. J gave up 4 bases and V 6 bases, and 7 bases lay outside the gene matches. The CDR3 spans 14 residues. Written as DNA, the CDR3 is TGCGCCAGCACCTACCGGGGACAGGGAGAGACCCAGTACTTC. It codes for CASTYRGQGETQYF.

The genes are TRBV25-1 and TRBJ2-1, with D perhaps TRBD1 (5 bases). V was trimmed by 1 base and J by 7 bases, leaving 5 bases between them. CDR3 size: 12 residues. Germline CDR1 reads MGHDK; CDR2 reads SYGVNS. The CDR3 bases are TGTGCCAGCAGTGAATCAGGGAATGAGCAGTTCTTC. Its translation is CASSESGNEQFF.

CDR3 nucleotides: TGTGCCAGCAGTCGCGGACAGGGGGCCTTCTATGGCTACACCTTC. Its translation is CASSRGQGAFYGYTF. The chain is built from TRBV6-5 and TRBJ1-2; 11 positions agree with TRBD1. The CDR3 covers 15 residues. The J segment lost 4 bases and the V segment lost 5 bases, leaving 6 bases of the junction unmatched. Per the germline V gene, CDR1 is MNHEY and CDR2 is SVGAGI.

The rearrangement joins TRBV4-1 to TRBJ1-2, with TRBD1 identical over 9 bases. Germline V gene lookup returns CDR1 MGHRA and CDR2 YSYEKL. CDR3 size: 13 residues. Trimming cost V 4 bases and J 6 bases; bases outside gene matches: 3. CDR3 sequence (DNA): TGCGCCAGCAGCCCCTGGACAGGGGATGGCTACACCTTC. Translating it yields CASSPWTGDGYTF.

This clone turned up a few times. The chain has TRBV7-9 and TRBJ2-7; the D is unclear. This CDR3 contains 14 residues. V was pared by 2 bases and J by 3 bases, with 11 bases between. CDR1 is SEHNR, CDR2 FQNEAQ, per germline (reference sequence). This CDR3 is CASSLSNRNYEQYF. The DNA for the CDR3 is TGTGCCAGCAGCTTATCTAACAGAAACTACGAGCAGTACTTC. Filled out from reference TRBV7-9 and TRBJ2-7, the complete variable domain reads DTGVSQNPRHKITKRGQNVTFRCDPISEHNRLYWYRQTLGQGPEFLTYFQNEAQLEKSRLLSDRFSAERPKGSFSTLEIQRTEQGDSAMYLCASSLSNRNYEQYFGPGTRLTVT.

This clone has just a few counts. The chain couples TRBV7-2 to TRBJ1-2, with a weak D call TRBD1 (5 bases). CDR1 SGHTA and CDR2 FQGNSA come from the germline V gene. The V end lost 6 bases, the J end lost 0 bases, and 11 bases lay between the germline ends. CDR3 length: 14 amino acids. CDR3 nucleotide sequence: TGTGCCAGCAGTCGGGGGTCGTCTAACTATGGCTACACCTTC. Protein product: CASSRGSSNYGYTF.

This chain connects TRBV14 to TRBJ2-1; D might be TRBD2 (5 bases). V dropped 0 bases and J dropped 0 bases, with 9 bases sitting between them. Germline CDR1 and CDR2: SGHDN and FVKESK. The CDR3 is 16 amino acids. In nucleotides, the CDR3 is TGTGCCAGCAGCCAAGAGGAGGACGACTCCTACAATGAGCAGTTCTTC. As protein: CASSQEEDDSYNEQFF.

A single count supports this clone. The rearrangement joins TRBV7-2 to TRBJ1-2; 9 bases fit TRBD1. Germline V gene sequence: CDR1 SGHTA, CDR2 FQGNSA. Germline trimming cut 3 bases from V and 5 bases from J; bases unmatched to any gene: 10. The CDR3 extends over 16 amino acids. The CDR3 region is CASSFGTGSSKYGYTF. The CDR3 coding sequence is TGTGCCAGCAGCTTCGGGACAGGGTCATCAAAGTATGGCTACACCTTC. Variable domain in full (rest from reference TRBV7-2 and TRBJ1-2): GAGVSQSPSNKVTEKGKDVELRCDPISGHTALYWYRQSLGQGLEFLIYFQGNSAPDKSGLPSDRFSAERTGGSVSTLTIQRTQQEDSAVYLCASSFGTGSSKYGYTFGSGTRLTVV.

V is TRBV18 and J is TRBJ1-1; TRBD1 matches 8 bases. CDR1 KGHSH and CDR2 LQKENI come from the germline V gene. V lost 1 base, J lost 6 bases, and 10 bases stayed unmatched. CDR3 length: 16 residues. The CDR3 DNA is TGTGCCAGCTCACCACGCCGGACAGGGTGGGACTCTGAAGCTTTCTTT. Translating it yields CASSPRRTGWDSEAFF.

The J gene is TRBJ1-2, the V gene TRBV6-5; 7 positions agree with TRBD1. J lost 3 bases, V lost 2 bases, and 3 bases had no gene match. Germline V gives CDR1 MNHEY, CDR2 SVGAGI. There are 14 residues in the CDR3. The CDR3 region is CASSYRQGDYGYTF. CDR3 nucleotide sequence: TGTGCCAGCAGTTACAGACAGGGCGACTATGGCTACACCTTC.

The chain employs TRBV5-6 and TRBJ2-1, with D tentatively TRBD1 (5 bases). The CDR3 has 16 amino acids. Germline V CDR1 and CDR2: SGHDT, YYEEEE. Trimming cost V 3 bases and J 6 bases, with 19 bases left between them. The chain's CDR3 is CASSWVRLRTSNEQFF. For the CDR3, the DNA is TGTGCCAGCAGCTGGGTACGCCTACGGACAAGCAATGAGCAGTTCTTC.

This clone was detected only once. The rearrangement uses TRBV19 and TRBJ2-7, with TRBD2 matching over 8 bases. The CDR3 loop spans 17 amino acids. The V segment lost 5 bases and the J segment 2 bases; nucleotides outside the gene matches: 14. In germline, CDR1 is LNHDA, CDR2 SQIVND (reference sequence). The DNA of the CDR3 is TGTGCCAGTAGTGATTTACAACTGGCGGGAGGTACCTACGAGCAGTACTTC. Translation: CASSDLQLAGGTYEQYF.

V usage is TRBV7-3 and J usage is TRBJ2-3, with 7 bases that match TRBD1. Germline CDR1 SGHTA, CDR2 FQGTGA. The length of the CDR3 is 16 residues. V lost 5 bases to trimming and J lost 1 base; unmatched junction nucleotides: 9. The CDR3 region has the DNA TGTGCCAGCAGCCCTCGGACAGGCCCCCGCACAGATACGCAGTATTTT. It translates to CASSPRTGPRTDTQYF.

The rearrangement uses TRBV7-2 and TRBJ2-7, with TRBD1 identical over 9 bases. CDR1 and CDR2 from the germline V gene are SGHTA and FQGNSA. The length of the CDR3 is 14 residues. The junction had 4 bases not matched to a gene; V was cut back by 4 bases and J by 3 bases. CDR3 amino acids: CASSSRQGVYEQYF. The CDR3 DNA reads TGTGCCAGCAGCTCCCGACAGGGGGTCTACGAGCAGTACTTC.

This sequence joins TRBV28 and TRBJ1-2, with D perhaps TRBD1 (5 bases). The CDR3 runs 13 residues. Germline loops: CDR1 MDHEN, CDR2 SYDVKM. Trimming took 5 bases from V and 3 from J, leaving 10 bases between them. CDR3 sequence (DNA): TGTGCCAGCAGTCGGCCAGGGCACTATGGCTACACCTTC. Its protein product is CASSRPGHYGYTF.

The genes are TRBV30 and TRBJ1-1; D not resolved. Trimming stripped 0 bases from V and 5 bases from J, with 7 bases between. Germline V CDR1 and CDR2: GTSNPN, SVGIG (reference sequence). The CDR3 is made up of 12 amino acids. Written as DNA, the CDR3 is TGTGCCTGGAGTGTGTCGGGGACTGAAGCTTTCTTT. This codes for CAWSVSGTEAFF.

The rearrangement links TRBV6-1 to TRBJ1-3; D might be TRBD1 (5 bases). Germline CDR1 reads MNHNS; CDR2 reads SASEGT. The CDR3 loop spans 17 amino acids. The V and J ends lost 2 bases and 0 bases respectively, with 14 bases between them. The CDR3 sequence is CASSERTGSSSGNTIYF. The CDR3 bases are TGTGCCAGCAGTGAACGAACAGGCTCTAGCTCTGGAAACACCATATATTTT.